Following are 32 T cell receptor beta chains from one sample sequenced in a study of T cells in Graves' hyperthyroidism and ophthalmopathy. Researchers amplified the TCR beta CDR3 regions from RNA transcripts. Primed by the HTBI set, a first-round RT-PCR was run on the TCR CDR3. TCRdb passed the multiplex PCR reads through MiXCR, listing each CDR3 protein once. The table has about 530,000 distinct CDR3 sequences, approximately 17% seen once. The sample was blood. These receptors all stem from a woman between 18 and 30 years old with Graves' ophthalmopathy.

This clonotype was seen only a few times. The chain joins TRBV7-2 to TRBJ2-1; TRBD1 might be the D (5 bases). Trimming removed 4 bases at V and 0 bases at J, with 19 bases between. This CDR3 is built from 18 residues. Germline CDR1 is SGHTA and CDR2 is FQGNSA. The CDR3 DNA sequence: TGTGCCAGCAGCTCGCACTTACCGACAGACAACTCCTACAATGAGCAGTTCTTC. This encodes CASSSHLPTDNSYNEQFF.

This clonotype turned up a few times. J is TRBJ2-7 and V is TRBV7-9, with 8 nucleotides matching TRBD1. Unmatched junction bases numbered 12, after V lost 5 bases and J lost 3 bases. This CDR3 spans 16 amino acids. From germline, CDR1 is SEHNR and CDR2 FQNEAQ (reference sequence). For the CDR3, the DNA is TGTGCCAGCAGCCCCCTTCTCCGGGACAGGAACTACGAGCAGTACTTC. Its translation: CASSPLLRDRNYEQYF.

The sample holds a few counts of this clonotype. In DNA form, the CDR3 reads TGTGCCAGCAGTACGGGTAGCAATCAGCCCCAGCATTTT. Amino acids: CASSTGSNQPQHF. V is TRBV25-1 and J is TRBJ1-5; D not certain. V dropped 5 bases and J dropped 0 bases, with 5 bases sitting between them. This CDR3 comprises 13 residues. The germline V gene encodes CDR1 MGHDK and CDR2 SYGVNS.

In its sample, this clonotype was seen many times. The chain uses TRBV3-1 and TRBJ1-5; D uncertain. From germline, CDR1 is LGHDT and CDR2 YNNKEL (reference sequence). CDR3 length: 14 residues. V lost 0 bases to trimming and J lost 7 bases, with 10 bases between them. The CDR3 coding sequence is TGTGCCAGCAGCCAAGACGAGGGATCCCAGCCCCAGCATTTT. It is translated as CASSQDEGSQPQHF.

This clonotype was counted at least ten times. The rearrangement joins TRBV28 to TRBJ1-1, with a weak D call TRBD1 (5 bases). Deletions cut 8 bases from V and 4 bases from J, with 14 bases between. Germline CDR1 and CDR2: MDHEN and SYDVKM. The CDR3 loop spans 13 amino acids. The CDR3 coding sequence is TGTGCCAGCCTCTTGGGGGGGACCACTGAAGCTTTCTTT. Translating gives CASLLGGTTEAFF. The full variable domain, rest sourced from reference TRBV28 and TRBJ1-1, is DVKVTQSSRYLVKRTGEKVFLECVQDMDHENMFWYRQDPGLGLRLIYFSYDVKMKEKGDIPEGYSVSREKKERFSLILESASTNQTSMYLCASLLGGTTEAFFGQGTRLTVV.

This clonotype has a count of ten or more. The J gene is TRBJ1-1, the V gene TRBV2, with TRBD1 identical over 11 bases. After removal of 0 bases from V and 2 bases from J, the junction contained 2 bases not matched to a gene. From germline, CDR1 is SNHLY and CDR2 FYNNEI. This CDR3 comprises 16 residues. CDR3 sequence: CASSEAGQGDNTEAFF. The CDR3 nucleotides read TGTGCCAGCAGTGAAGCGGGACAGGGGGATAACACTGAAGCTTTCTTT.

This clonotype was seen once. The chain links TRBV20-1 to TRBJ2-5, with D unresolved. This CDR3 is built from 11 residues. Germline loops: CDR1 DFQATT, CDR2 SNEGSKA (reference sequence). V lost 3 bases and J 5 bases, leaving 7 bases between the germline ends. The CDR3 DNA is TGCAGTGCTAGTGATCAGGAGACCCAGTACTTC. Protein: CSASDQETQYF.

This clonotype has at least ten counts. The CDR3 here is CASSPQGIAWEQYF. The CDR3 region has the DNA TGTGCCAGCTCACCACAAGGGATTGCCTGGGAGCAGTACTTC. V is TRBV18 and J is TRBJ2-7; D is uncertain. Per the germline V gene, CDR1 is KGHSH and CDR2 is LQKENI. The V end was cut by 1 base, the J end by 7 bases, with 14 bases between. The CDR3 extends over 14 amino acids.

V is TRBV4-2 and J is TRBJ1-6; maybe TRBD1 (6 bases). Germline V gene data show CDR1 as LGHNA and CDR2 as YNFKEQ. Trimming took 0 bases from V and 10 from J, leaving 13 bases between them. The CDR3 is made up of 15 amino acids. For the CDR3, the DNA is TGTGCCAGCAGCCAAGATCGGGCAGGGGCCTCACCCCTCCACTTT. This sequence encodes CASSQDRAGASPLHF.

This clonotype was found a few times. CDR3 DNA: TGTGCCAGCAGCTACCGGGACGGACCCTACGAGCAGTACTTC. Translated: CASSYRDGPYEQYF. The chain couples TRBV7-9 to TRBJ2-7; TRBD1 or TRBD2 may be the D gene (5 bases each). CDR1 is SEHNR, CDR2 FQNEAQ, per germline (reference sequence). The V gene lost 4 bases and the J gene lost 2 bases, with 12 bases spanning the gap. This CDR3 contains 14 residues.

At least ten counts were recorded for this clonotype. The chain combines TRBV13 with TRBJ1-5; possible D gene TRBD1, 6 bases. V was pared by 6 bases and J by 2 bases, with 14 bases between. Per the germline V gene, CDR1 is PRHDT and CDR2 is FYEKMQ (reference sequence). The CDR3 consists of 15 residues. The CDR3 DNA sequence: TGTGCCAGCAGTTGGGGGCGAGGGGGCAATCAGCCCCAGCATTTT. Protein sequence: CASSWGRGGNQPQHF.

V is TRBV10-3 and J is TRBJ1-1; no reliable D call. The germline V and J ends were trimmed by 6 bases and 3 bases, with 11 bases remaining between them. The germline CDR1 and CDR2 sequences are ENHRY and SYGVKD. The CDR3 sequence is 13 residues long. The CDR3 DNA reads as TGTGCCATCAGAGAAGTTTCGGACACTGAAGCTTTCTTT. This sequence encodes CAIREVSDTEAFF.

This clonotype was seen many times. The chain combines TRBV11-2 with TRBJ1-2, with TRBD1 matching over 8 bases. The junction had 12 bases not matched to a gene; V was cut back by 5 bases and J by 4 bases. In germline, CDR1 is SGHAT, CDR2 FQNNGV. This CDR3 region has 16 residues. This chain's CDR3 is CASSPYGRTGFYGYTF. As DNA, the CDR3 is TGTGCCAGCAGCCCCTATGGCAGGACAGGGTTCTATGGCTACACCTTC.

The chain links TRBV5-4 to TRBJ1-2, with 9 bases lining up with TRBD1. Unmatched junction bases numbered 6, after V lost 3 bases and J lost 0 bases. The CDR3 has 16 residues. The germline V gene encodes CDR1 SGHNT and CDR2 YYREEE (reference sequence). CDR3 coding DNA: TGTGCCAGCAGCTGGGGGGGACAGGGAGCTAACTATGGCTACACCTTC. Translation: CASSWGGQGANYGYTF.

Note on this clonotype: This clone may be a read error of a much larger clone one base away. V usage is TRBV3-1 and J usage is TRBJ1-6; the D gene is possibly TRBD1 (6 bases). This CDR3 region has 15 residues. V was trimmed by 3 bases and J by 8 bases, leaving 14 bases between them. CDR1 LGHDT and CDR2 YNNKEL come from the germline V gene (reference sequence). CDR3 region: CASSHGRGADSPLHF. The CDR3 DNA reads TGTGCCAGCAGCCATGGACGGGGGGCGGATTCACCCCTCCACTTT.

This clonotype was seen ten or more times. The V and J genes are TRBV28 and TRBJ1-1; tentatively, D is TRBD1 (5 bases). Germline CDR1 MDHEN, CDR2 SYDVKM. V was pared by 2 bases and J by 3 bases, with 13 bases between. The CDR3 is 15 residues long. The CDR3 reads CASSLGGLRDTEAFF. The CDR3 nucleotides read TGTGCCAGCAGTTTAGGGGGACTTAGAGACACTGAAGCTTTCTTT.

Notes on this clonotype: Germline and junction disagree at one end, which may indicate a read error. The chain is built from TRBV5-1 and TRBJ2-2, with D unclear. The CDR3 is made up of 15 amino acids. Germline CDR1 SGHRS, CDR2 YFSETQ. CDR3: CASSLGRLNTWELFF. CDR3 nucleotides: TGCGCCAGCAGCTTGGGCAGGTTGAACACCTGGGAGCTGTTTTTT.

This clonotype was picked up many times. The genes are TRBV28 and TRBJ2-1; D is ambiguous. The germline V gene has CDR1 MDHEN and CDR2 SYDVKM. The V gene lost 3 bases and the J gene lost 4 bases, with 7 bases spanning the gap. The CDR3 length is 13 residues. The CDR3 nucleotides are TGTGCCAGCAGTTTCCCTCCTTACAATGAGCAGTTCTTC. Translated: CASSFPPYNEQFF.

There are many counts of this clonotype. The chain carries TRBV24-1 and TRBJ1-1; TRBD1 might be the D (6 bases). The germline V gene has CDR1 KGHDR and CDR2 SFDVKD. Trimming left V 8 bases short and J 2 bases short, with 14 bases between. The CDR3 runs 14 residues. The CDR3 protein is CATIEGGRNTEAFF. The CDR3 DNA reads TGTGCCACCATCGAAGGGGGGCGTAACACTGAAGCTTTCTTT.

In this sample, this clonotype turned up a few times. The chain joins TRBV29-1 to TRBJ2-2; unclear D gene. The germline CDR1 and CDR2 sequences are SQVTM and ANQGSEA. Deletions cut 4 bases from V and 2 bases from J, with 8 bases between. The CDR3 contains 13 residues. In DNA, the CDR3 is TGCAGCGTTGGAACAAGCAACACCGGGGAGCTGTTTTTT. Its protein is CSVGTSNTGELFF.

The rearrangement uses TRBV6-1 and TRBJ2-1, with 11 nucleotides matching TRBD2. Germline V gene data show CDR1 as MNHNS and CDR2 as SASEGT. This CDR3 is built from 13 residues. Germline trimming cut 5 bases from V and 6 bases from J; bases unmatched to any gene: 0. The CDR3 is CASSTSGSNEQFF. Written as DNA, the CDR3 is TGTGCCAGCAGTACTAGCGGGAGCAATGAGCAGTTCTTC.

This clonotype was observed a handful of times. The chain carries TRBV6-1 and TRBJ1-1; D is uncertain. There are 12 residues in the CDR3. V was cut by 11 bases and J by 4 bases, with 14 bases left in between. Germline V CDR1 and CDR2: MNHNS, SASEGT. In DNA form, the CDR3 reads TGTGCCGCCGGGAGTCGGGGCACTGAAGCTTTCTTT. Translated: CAAGSRGTEAFF.

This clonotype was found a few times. CDR3 loop: CASSYGHSNQPQHF. CDR3 bases: TGTGCCAGCAGTTACGGGCATAGCAATCAGCCCCAGCATTTT. This chain links TRBV6-5 with TRBJ1-5; D unresolved. This CDR3 is built from 14 residues. V lost 2 bases, J lost 0 bases, and 5 bases lay in between. Germline-derived CDR1 and CDR2 are MNHEY and SVGAGI.

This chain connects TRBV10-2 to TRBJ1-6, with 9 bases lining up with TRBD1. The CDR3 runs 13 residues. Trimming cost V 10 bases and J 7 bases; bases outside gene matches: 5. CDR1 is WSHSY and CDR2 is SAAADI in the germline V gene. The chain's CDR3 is CATGDRENSPLHF. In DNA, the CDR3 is TGCGCCACCGGGGACAGGGAAAATTCACCCCTCCACTTT.

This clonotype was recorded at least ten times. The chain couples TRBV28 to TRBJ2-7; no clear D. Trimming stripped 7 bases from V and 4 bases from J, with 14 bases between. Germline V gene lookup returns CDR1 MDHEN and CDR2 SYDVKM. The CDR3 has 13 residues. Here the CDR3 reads CASNQSPSYEQYF. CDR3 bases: TGTGCCAGCAACCAGTCGCCTTCGTACGAGCAGTACTTC.

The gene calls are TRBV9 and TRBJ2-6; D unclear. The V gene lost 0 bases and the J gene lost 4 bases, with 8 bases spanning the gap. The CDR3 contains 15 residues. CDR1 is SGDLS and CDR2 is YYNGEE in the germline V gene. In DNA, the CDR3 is TGTGCCAGCAGCGTAGAATGGGCCGGGGCCAACGTCCTGACTTTC. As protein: CASSVEWAGANVLTF.

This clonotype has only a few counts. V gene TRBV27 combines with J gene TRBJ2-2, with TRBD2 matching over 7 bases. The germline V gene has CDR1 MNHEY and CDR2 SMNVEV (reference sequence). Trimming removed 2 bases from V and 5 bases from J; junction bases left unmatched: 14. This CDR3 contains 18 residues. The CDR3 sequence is CASSLISSGGESTGELFF. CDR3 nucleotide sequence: TGTGCCAGCAGTTTAATTTCTAGTGGGGGGGAATCAACCGGGGAGCTGTTTTTT.

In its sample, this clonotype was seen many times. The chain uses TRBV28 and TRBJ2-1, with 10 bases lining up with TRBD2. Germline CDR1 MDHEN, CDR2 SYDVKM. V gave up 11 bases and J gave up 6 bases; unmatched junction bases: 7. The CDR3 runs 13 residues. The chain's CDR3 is CAGGAGGSNEQFF. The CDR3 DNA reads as TGTGCCGGGGGAGCGGGGGGGAGCAATGAGCAGTTCTTC.

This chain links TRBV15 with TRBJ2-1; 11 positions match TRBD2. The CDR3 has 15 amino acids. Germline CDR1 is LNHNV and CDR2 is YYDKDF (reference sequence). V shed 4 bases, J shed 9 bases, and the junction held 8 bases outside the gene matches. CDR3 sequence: CATSKGQTSGAEQFF. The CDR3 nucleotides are TGTGCCACCAGCAAAGGCCAGACTAGCGGGGCTGAGCAGTTCTTC.

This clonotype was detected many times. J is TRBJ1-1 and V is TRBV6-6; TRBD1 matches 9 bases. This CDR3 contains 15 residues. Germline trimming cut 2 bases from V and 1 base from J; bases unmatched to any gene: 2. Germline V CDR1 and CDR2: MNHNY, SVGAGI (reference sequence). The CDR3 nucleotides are TGTGCCAGCAGTTACCTGGGACAGGGGAACACTGAAGCTTTCTTT. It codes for CASSYLGQGNTEAFF.

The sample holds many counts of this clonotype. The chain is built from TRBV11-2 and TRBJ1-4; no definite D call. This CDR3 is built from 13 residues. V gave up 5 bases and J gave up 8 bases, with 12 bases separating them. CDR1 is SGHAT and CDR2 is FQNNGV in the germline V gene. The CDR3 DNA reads TGTGCCAGCAGCGCCCGGAGTAGCGAAAAACTGTTTTTT. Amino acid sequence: CASSARSSEKLFF.

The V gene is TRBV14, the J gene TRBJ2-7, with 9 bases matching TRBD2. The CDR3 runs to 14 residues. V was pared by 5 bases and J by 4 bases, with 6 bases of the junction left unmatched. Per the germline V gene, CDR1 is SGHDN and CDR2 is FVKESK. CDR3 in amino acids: CASSASGEYYEQYF. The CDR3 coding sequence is TGTGCCAGCAGCGCTAGCGGGGAATATTACGAGCAGTACTTC.